The sequence of this T cell receptor (beta chain) was determined in a study of CD8 T cells in Susac syndrome. The CDR3 is 15 residues long. Per germline, CDR1 MNHNY and CDR2 SVGAGI (reference sequence). J gave up 3 bases and V 7 bases, and 9 bases lay outside the gene matches. Sequencing targeted TCR beta in T cells from blood (CD8+ and CD4+). Controls comprised healthy donors matched for age and sex. RNA totalling about 0.45 to 1 ug underwent reverse transcription with random hexamers. TCR beta CDR3 was amplified by immunoSEQ multiplex PCR. This amplification extended across 54 Vbeta and 13 Jbeta segments. TCRdb reanalysed the immunoSEQ multiplex PCR reads using MiXCR and keeps one entry per CDR3 protein. This sample has approximately 110,000 distinct CDR3 sequences, with about 95% found just once. Study observations and caveats: The study recognized that the number of individuals in its TCR sequencing and HLA analysis was relatively small.

In regard to this clonotype: No antigen is known for it.

The sequence was obtained from a human donor in good health. V is TRBV6-6 and J is TRBJ2-7; 10 positions agree with TRBD2. Sequenced material: CD4+ T cells from PBMCs. The CDR3 protein is CASTRQAGGLYEQYF. The CDR3 DNA is TGTGCCAGCACCCGTCAAGCGGGGGGGCTCTACGAGCAGTACTTC.